Presented here are 32 T cell receptor beta chains from one specimen sequenced in a study of cytomegalovirus exposure and HLA in healthy donors. Sequencing used immunoSEQ multiplex PCR; TCRdb keeps in-frame clones, though not all of them. Of tens of thousands of clones listed, over 85% were seen once; the top ten hold about 4.1%. Sequencing input: PBMCs. The receptors derive from a woman under 30 in good health and CMV-seropositive.

The chain has TRBV10-1 and TRBJ2-2, with 9 bases identical to TRBD2. V lost 2 bases to trimming and J lost 6 bases; unmatched junction nucleotides: 7. The CDR3 contains 16 residues. Germline-derived CDR1 and CDR2 are WNHNN and SYGVQD (reference sequence). The CDR3 nucleotides read TGCGCCAGCAGTGAGGGGGCGGGAGGGCCCTCCGGGGAGCTGTTTTTT. As protein: CASSEGAGGPSGELFF.

This chain links TRBV2 with TRBJ2-7; 12 nucleotides line up with TRBD1. V trimming: 6 bases; J trimming: 4 bases; junction bases outside the gene matches: 7. The CDR3 totals 15 residues. Germline loops: CDR1 SNHLY, CDR2 FYNNEI. CDR3 nucleotide sequence: TGTGCCAGCAGATCGGGACAGGGGGCTCAGTACGAGCAGTACTTC. This codes for CASRSGQGAQYEQYF.

This chain joins TRBV13 and TRBJ2-1, with TRBD2 as a possible D gene (6 bases). The CDR3 consists of 14 residues. Germline CDR1 is PRHDT and CDR2 is FYEKMQ (reference sequence). Trimming shortened V by 5 bases and J by 5 bases, and 13 bases separated the two germline ends. The DNA for the CDR3 is TGTGCCAGCAGCCCTTTGGGGGGTCACAATGAGCAGTTCTTC. Its protein product is CASSPLGGHNEQFF.

V gene TRBV19 combines with J gene TRBJ2-5; 8 bases are shared with TRBD1. V gave up 6 bases and J gave up 4 bases; unmatched junction bases: 10. The CDR3 spans 15 residues. Germline V gene data show CDR1 as LNHDA and CDR2 as SQIVND (reference sequence). The CDR3 protein is CASSLQGALGETQYF. The CDR3 region has the DNA TGTGCCAGTAGCCTTCAGGGGGCCCTAGGAGAGACCCAGTACTTC.

The chain carries TRBV2 and TRBJ2-3; 12 nucleotides line up with TRBD2. J gave up 3 bases and V 5 bases, and 9 bases lay outside the gene matches. This CDR3 contains 17 residues. Germline V CDR1 and CDR2: SNHLY, FYNNEI. This CDR3 reads CASSLMRTSGETDTQYF. CDR3 bases: TGTGCCAGCAGTTTAATGAGGACTAGCGGGGAAACAGATACGCAGTATTTT.

V and J are TRBV16 and TRBJ1-1; a weak D match, TRBD1 (6 bases). The V and J ends lost 0 bases and 1 base respectively, with 9 bases between them. Per germline, CDR1 KGHSY and CDR2 FQNENV. The CDR3 is 15 amino acids. This chain's CDR3 is CASSQSRGTNTEAFF. For the CDR3, the DNA is TGTGCCAGCAGCCAATCTAGGGGGACGAACACTGAAGCTTTCTTT.

The chain combines TRBV6-5 with TRBJ2-1, with 9 bases aligning to TRBD1. V was clipped by 5 bases and J by 2 bases; unmatched bases: 1. Germline V gives CDR1 MNHEY, CDR2 SVGAGI. The CDR3 covers 14 residues. The CDR3 DNA is TGTGCCAGCAGTAACAGGGGGCCCTACAATGAGCAGTTCTTC. Translated: CASSNRGPYNEQFF.

The chain joins TRBV28 to TRBJ2-3, with a tentative D call TRBD1 (5 bases). The V gene's germline CDR1 is MDHEN and CDR2 SYDVKM. V lost 5 bases, J lost 3 bases, and 18 bases lay in between. This CDR3 spans 16 amino acids. The chain's CDR3 is CASSLRRTRGTDTQYF. CDR3 coding DNA: TGTGCCAGCAGTCTACGGCGGACACGAGGTACAGATACGCAGTATTTT.

The chain uses TRBV10-3 and TRBJ2-1; TRBD2 matches 9 bases. The CDR3 is made up of 16 amino acids. With V trimmed by 3 bases and J by 0 bases, 3 bases remained unmatched. In germline, CDR1 is ENHRY, CDR2 SYGVKD. CDR3 residues: CAISETSGFSYNEQFF. The CDR3 region has the DNA TGTGCCATCAGTGAAACTAGCGGGTTCTCCTACAATGAGCAGTTCTTC.

The chain has TRBV4-1 and TRBJ2-1; 9 nucleotides match TRBD2. Germline V CDR1 and CDR2: MGHRA, YSYEKL. V was pared by 0 bases and J by 3 bases, with 6 bases of the junction left unmatched. The length of the CDR3 is 17 residues. CDR3 residues: CASSQDSLAGIYNEQFF. The CDR3 region has the DNA TGCGCCAGCAGCCAAGATTCGCTAGCGGGGATCTACAATGAGCAGTTCTTC.

The V gene is TRBV9, the J gene TRBJ2-3; unclear D gene. Trimming took 1 base from V and 6 from J, leaving 9 bases between them. The CDR3 is 13 residues long. Germline V CDR1 and CDR2: SGDLS, YYNGEE. CDR3 sequence (DNA): TGTGCCAGCAGCGTACTTCCTAGGGATACGCAGTATTTT. Translated, it gives CASSVLPRDTQYF. The variable domain in full, completed from reference TRBV9 and TRBJ2-3, reads DSGVTQTPKHLITATGQRVTLRCSPRSGDLSVYWYQQSLDQGLQFLIQYYNGEERAKGNILERFSAQQFPDLHSELNLSSLELGDSALYFCASSVLPRDTQYFGPGTRLTVL.

This chain links TRBV6-6 with TRBJ2-1; D is perhaps TRBD1 (5 bases). The V gene lost 6 bases and the J gene lost 0 bases, with 9 bases spanning the gap. CDR1 and CDR2 (germline): MNHNY, SVGAGI (reference sequence). The length of the CDR3 is 14 residues. CDR3 nucleotide sequence: TGTGCCAGCAGGACAGTGAGCTCCTACAATGAGCAGTTCTTC. It encodes CASRTVSSYNEQFF.

The chain uses TRBV19 and TRBJ2-7; D is unresolved. In germline, CDR1 is LNHDA, CDR2 SQIVND (reference sequence). This CDR3 has 16 amino acids. V was pared by 6 bases and J by 3 bases, with 21 bases between. The CDR3, as DNA: TGTGCCAGTAGCCGCGACACTTCTCACCCCCTCTACGAGCAGTACTTC. This gives the protein CASSRDTSHPLYEQYF.

This sequence joins TRBV6-1 and TRBJ1-1; 9 bases align to TRBD1. Germline CDR1 reads MNHNS; CDR2 reads SASEGT. The CDR3 has 14 residues. The V segment lost 3 bases and the J segment 5 bases; nucleotides outside the gene matches: 4. CDR3 in amino acids: CASSEDRGRTEAFF. The DNA of the CDR3 is TGTGCCAGCAGTGAGGACAGGGGACGGACTGAAGCTTTCTTT.

The chain joins TRBV7-9 to TRBJ1-2; 8 positions match TRBD1. Trimming took 1 base from V and 10 from J; bases not matched to a gene: 5. The CDR3 is 13 residues long. The germline V gene has CDR1 SEHNR and CDR2 FQNEAQ (reference sequence). CDR3 nucleotide sequence: TGTGCCAGCAGCTTAGGGACAGGGCGTTACTACACCTTC. This encodes CASSLGTGRYYTF.

This chain connects TRBV6-5 to TRBJ1-6, with a tentative D call TRBD1 (6 bases). The germline V gene has CDR1 MNHEY and CDR2 SVGAGI. Trimming removed 2 bases from V and 10 bases from J, with 15 bases in between. CDR3 length: 15 residues. CDR3 nucleotides: TGTGCCAGCAGTTACGGCGGCAGGGGTCACTCACCCCTCCACTTT. Translated, it gives CASSYGGRGHSPLHF.

This chain connects TRBV15 to TRBJ2-1; tentative D call: TRBD1 (6 bases). V was trimmed by 0 bases and J by 2 bases, leaving 11 bases between them. In germline, CDR1 is LNHNV, CDR2 YYDKDF (reference sequence). CDR3 length equals 16 residues. The CDR3 protein is CATSRDRGRTYNEQFF. The CDR3 nucleotides read TGTGCCACCAGCAGAGACAGGGGTAGAACCTACAATGAGCAGTTCTTC.

The chain links TRBV28 to TRBJ2-1; 7 bases match TRBD2. The J segment lost 2 bases and the V segment lost 4 bases, leaving 11 bases of the junction unmatched. The CDR3 has 17 amino acids. Germline V CDR1 and CDR2: MDHEN, SYDVKM. CDR3 DNA: TGTGCCAGCAGTTCGGGAGGAGCTAGCTCGGCCTACAATGAGCAGTTCTTC. Encoded protein: CASSSGGASSAYNEQFF. The variable domain in full, with the rest retrieved from reference TRBV28 and TRBJ2-1, is DVKVTQSSRYLVKRTGEKVFLECVQDMDHENMFWYRQDPGLGLRLIYFSYDVKMKEKGDIPEGYSVSREKKERFSLILESASTNQTSMYLCASSSGGASSAYNEQFFGPGTRLTVL.

The gene calls are TRBV21-1 and TRBJ2-1; TRBD2 is taken as the D call from the table, unchecked against the DNA. TRBV21-1 is given as a pseudogene. The CDR3 covers 18 residues. Here the CDR3 reads CASTTAPSGSLSYNEQFF. In DNA, the CDR3 is TGTGCCAGCACTACGGCACCAAGCGGGAGCCTCTCCTACAATGAGCAGTTCTTC.

This chain uses TRBV11-2 with TRBJ1-3; D gene unclear. Looked up from germline, CDR1 is SGHAT and CDR2 is FQNNGV. Trimming left V 7 bases short and J 8 bases short, with 12 bases between. The CDR3 totals 12 residues. CDR3 nucleotides: TGTGCCAGCACCCCAGGCGGGGACACCATATATTTT. As protein: CASTPGGDTIYF.

This clone was counted a single time. This sequence joins TRBV20-1 and TRBJ2-3; no definite D call. V lost 4 bases and J 0 bases, leaving 2 bases between the germline ends. This CDR3 has 11 residues. The germline gives CDR1 DFQATT, CDR2 SNEGSKA (reference sequence). Here the CDR3 reads CSATSTDTQYF. DNA for the CDR3: TGCAGTGCTACTAGCACAGATACGCAGTATTTT.

The genes are TRBV25-1 and TRBJ1-1; 7 bases fit TRBD1. After removal of 2 bases from V and 5 bases from J, the junction contained 8 bases not matched to a gene. Germline V gene data show CDR1 as MGHDK and CDR2 as SYGVNS. This CDR3 comprises 15 residues. CDR3 DNA: TGTGCCAGCAGTGAACCTCGACAGGGAAGGACTGAAGCTTTCTTT. It encodes CASSEPRQGRTEAFF.

This clone has more than one count but fewer than ten. CDR3 sequence reads: CAGGDSEESDTQYF. The CDR3 nucleotides read TGTGCCGGAGGGGACAGTGAAGAATCAGATACGCAGTATTTT. The chain employs TRBV10-3 and TRBJ2-3, with D maybe TRBD1 (7 bases). This CDR3 is built from 14 residues. CDR1 is ENHRY, CDR2 SYGVKD, per germline. V shed 11 bases and J shed 4 bases, with 19 bases lying between them.

This clone was recorded only once. This rearrangement joins TRBV4-1 to TRBJ2-1; TRBD1 matches at 7 bases. Germline CDR1 is MGHRA and CDR2 is YSYEKL. The ends lost 0 bases at V and 0 bases at J; junction bases unmatched: 17. The CDR3 length is 21 residues. The CDR3 reads CASSQDRFWTGSRGSYNEQFF. The CDR3 DNA follows: TGCGCCAGCAGCCAAGATAGATTTTGGACAGGCTCGAGGGGCTCCTACAATGAGCAGTTCTTC.

This chain joins TRBV2 and TRBJ1-3; D not resolved. V was trimmed by 3 bases and J by 0 bases, leaving 9 bases between them. Germline V lookup: CDR1 SNHLY, CDR2 FYNNEI. The CDR3 has 15 amino acids. The CDR3 sequence: CASSERASSGNTIYF. The CDR3, as DNA: TGTGCCAGCAGTGAGCGGGCAAGCTCTGGAAACACCATATATTTT. The full variable domain, completed using reference TRBV2 and TRBJ1-3, is EPEVTQTPSHQVTQMGQEVILRCVPISNHLYFYWYRQILGQKVEFLVSFYNNEISEKSEIFDDQFSVERPDGSNFTLKIRSTKLEDSAMYFCASSERASSGNTIYFGEGSWLTVV.

V usage is TRBV9 and J usage is TRBJ2-7, with 7 bases fitting TRBD1. The CDR3 spans 15 residues. After removal of 3 bases from V and 5 bases from J, the junction contained 11 bases not matched to a gene. Germline CDR1 SGDLS, CDR2 YYNGEE. The CDR3 DNA sequence: TGTGCCAGCAGCGCCGGACCAACAGGGGCCAACGAGCAGTACTTC. This codes for CASSAGPTGANEQYF.

The V gene is TRBV27, the J gene TRBJ2-1; TRBD1 agrees at 7 bases. Per germline, CDR1 MNHEY and CDR2 SMNVEV (reference sequence). V gave up 5 bases and J gave up 0 bases; unmatched junction bases: 10. This CDR3 has 17 amino acids. Here the CDR3 DNA reads TGTGCCAGCAGTACCAGGACAGGCCAGAGCTCCTACAATGAGCAGTTCTTC. Its translation is CASSTRTGQSSYNEQFF.

The V gene is TRBV6-6, the J gene TRBJ2-1, with 10 bases fitting TRBD2. The germline V gene encodes CDR1 MNHNY and CDR2 SVGAGI (reference sequence). Trimming at V came to 6 bases and at J to 4 bases, leaving 6 bases not matched to a gene. CDR3 length: 15 amino acids. The CDR3 nucleotides read TGTGCCAGCAGCCATCTAGCGGGGGATTACAATGAGCAGTTCTTC. It codes for CASSHLAGDYNEQFF.

This clone was picked up one time. The gene calls are TRBV11-1 and TRBJ1-2; TRBD1 agrees at 9 bases. Germline loops: CDR1 SGHAT, CDR2 FQDESV (reference sequence). This CDR3 has 13 residues. After removal of 3 bases from V and 6 bases from J, the junction contained 2 bases not matched to a gene. CDR3 DNA sequence: TGTGCCAGCAGCTTGGGACAGGGCCATGGCTACACCTTC. Protein: CASSLGQGHGYTF.

The J gene is TRBJ1-3, the V gene TRBV4-3; no reliable D call. Trimming took 0 bases from V and 8 from J, leaving 11 bases between them. The CDR3 has 14 amino acids. The germline V gene encodes CDR1 LGHNA and CDR2 YSLEER. The CDR3 loop reads CASSQDEGRDTIYF. For the CDR3, the DNA is TGCGCCAGCAGCCAAGATGAGGGTAGGGACACCATATATTTT.

The chain combines TRBV29-1 with TRBJ2-1, with a possible D match to TRBD2 (5 bases). Germline V gene data show CDR1 as SQVTM and CDR2 as ANQGSEA. The CDR3 runs to 16 residues. V was shortened by 5 bases and J by 1 base, with 18 bases between the two germline ends. CDR3 nucleotide sequence: TGCAGCGTTTTCCCTGAGGGCCCTGGTTCCTACAATGAGCAGTTCTTC. It yields the protein CSVFPEGPGSYNEQFF.

A single count supports this clone. This chain joins TRBV6-5 and TRBJ1-1, with TRBD1 matching over 9 bases. CDR1 and CDR2 (germline): MNHEY, SVGAGI. The CDR3 is made up of 15 amino acids. Trimming cost V 6 bases and J 3 bases; bases outside gene matches: 8. This CDR3 reads CASRGQGGGDTEAFF. DNA for the CDR3: TGTGCCAGCAGGGGACAGGGAGGGGGGGACACTGAAGCTTTCTTT.